Each of the 32 T cell receptor beta chains below was sequenced from the same sample in a study of T cell responses to AZD1222 COVID-19 vaccine. The protocol was immunoSEQ multiplex PCR, while the TCRdb copy is restricted to in-frame clones and leaves out a portion. The sample holds fewer than 200,000 clones; approximately 90% are singletons and the top ten take 2.6%. This specimen was peripheral blood, taken on day 0 of AZD1222 vaccination. All receptors derive from an adult in good health.

The V call is TRBV7-2, the J call TRBJ1-2; D is undetermined. Between the trimmed V and J ends, which lost 2 bases and 4 bases, there was a span of 14 bases. This CDR3 comprises 15 residues. CDR1 and CDR2 from the germline V gene are SGHTA and FQGNSA. In DNA form, the CDR3 reads TGTGCCAGCAGCTTAAATATTCGGAGACTCTATGGCTACACCTTC. This sequence encodes CASSLNIRRLYGYTF.

The chain recombines TRBV30 with TRBJ1-2; 7 bases are shared with TRBD1. J was trimmed by 6 bases and V by 0 bases; bases with no gene match: 4. The CDR3 has 13 residues. In germline, CDR1 is GTSNPN, CDR2 SVGIG (reference sequence). The CDR3 DNA follows: TGTGCCTGGAGTGTCAGACAGGGAGATGGCTACACCTTC. As protein: CAWSVRQGDGYTF. Based on the CDR3 plus reference TRBV30 and TRBJ1-2, the full variable domain is SQTIHQWPATLVQPVGSPLSLECTVEGTSNPNLYWYRQAAGRGLQLLFYSVGIGQISSEVPQNLSASRPQDRQFILSSKKLLLSDSGFYLCAWSVRQGDGYTFGSGTRLTVV.

The genes are TRBV7-9 and TRBJ1-4; a weak D match, TRBD1 (6 bases). The V end lost 4 bases, the J end lost 7 bases, and 19 bases lay between the germline ends. The CDR3 is made up of 16 amino acids. Germline CDR1 is SEHNR and CDR2 is FQNEAQ (reference sequence). CDR3 residues: CASSSLPRGRIEKLFF. As DNA, the CDR3 is TGTGCCAGCAGCTCCCTGCCCCGGGGGCGGATTGAAAAACTGTTTTTT.

This chain uses TRBV5-8 with TRBJ2-7; D remains ambiguous. The germline V gene encodes CDR1 SGHTS and CDR2 YDEGEE. There are 15 residues in the CDR3. V gave up 1 base and J gave up 4 bases, with 15 bases separating them. This CDR3 reads CASSLSRTPGYEQYF. In DNA form, the CDR3 reads TGTGCCAGCAGCTTGTCACGGACCCCTGGATACGAGCAGTACTTC.

J is TRBJ2-7 and V is TRBV2; 9 bases line up with TRBD1. Germline lookup yields CDR1 SNHLY and CDR2 FYNNEI. J gave up 0 bases and V 4 bases, and 7 bases lay outside the gene matches. The CDR3 is 16 amino acids. CDR3 in DNA: TGTGCCAGCAGTGTTGGACCGGGACAGGGCTCCTACGAGCAGTACTTC. It yields the protein CASSVGPGQGSYEQYF.

This sequence joins TRBV9 and TRBJ2-3, with TRBD1 as a possible D gene (5 bases). The CDR3 covers 17 residues. Germline CDR1 and CDR2: SGDLS and YYNGEE. V gave up 3 bases and J gave up 7 bases, with 24 bases separating them. The CDR3 DNA follows: TGTGCCAGCAGCGCTCCCCCCTGGCAGGGATTTGTGAATACGCAGTATTTT. This gives the protein CASSAPPWQGFVNTQYF.

This chain uses TRBV15 with TRBJ1-1, with a possible D match to TRBD1 (5 bases). Germline V gene lookup returns CDR1 LNHNV and CDR2 YYDKDF (reference sequence). Trimming removed 4 bases from V and 6 bases from J, with 12 bases in between. The CDR3 length is 13 residues. CDR3 DNA sequence: TGTGCCACCAGCACGCGCAGGGTGTCTGAAGCTTTCTTT. The encoded protein is CATSTRRVSEAFF.

The chain is built from TRBV25-1 and TRBJ1-5; TRBD1 is a possible D gene (5 bases). Trimming shortened V by 6 bases and J by 2 bases, and 20 bases separated the two germline ends. This CDR3 contains 17 residues. The germline CDR1 and CDR2 sequences are MGHDK and SYGVNS. The CDR3 region is CASRGEGFGMGNQPQHF. CDR3 DNA sequence: TGTGCCAGCAGGGGGGAGGGGTTCGGGATGGGCAATCAGCCCCAGCATTTT.

This clone has just a few counts. The chain carries TRBV29-1 and TRBJ2-7; the match to TRBD1 covers 8 bases. Germline V gives CDR1 SQVTM, CDR2 ANQGSEA. V lost 6 bases to trimming and J lost 7 bases; unmatched junction nucleotides: 8. The CDR3 length is 12 residues. The CDR3 DNA reads TGCAGCGTAGGACAGGGACGGGGGGAGCAGTACTTC. This gives the protein CSVGQGRGEQYF.

The rearrangement uses TRBV6-5 and TRBJ1-6, with no clear D. The V end lost 6 bases, the J end lost 4 bases, and 13 bases lay between the germline ends. This CDR3 contains 15 residues. Germline V gene sequence: CDR1 MNHEY, CDR2 SVGAGI. CDR3 sequence reads: CASRPDTGYNSPLHF. In nucleotides, the CDR3 is TGTGCCAGCAGACCTGATACGGGGTATAATTCACCCCTCCACTTT.

The chain links TRBV4-1 to TRBJ1-2; no definite D call. Trimming pared 2 bases from V and 7 bases from J, leaving 17 bases between. The length of the CDR3 is 15 residues. CDR1 MGHRA and CDR2 YSYEKL come from the germline V gene. CDR3 DNA sequence: TGCGCCAGCAGCCAAATCGGACTGTCCCGGGGTGGCTACACCTTC. This translates into CASSQIGLSRGGYTF.

V and J are TRBV2 and TRBJ2-1; 8 nucleotides line up with TRBD2. This CDR3 has 14 residues. CDR1 and CDR2 from the germline V gene are SNHLY and FYNNEI. Germline trimming cut 5 bases from V and 7 bases from J; bases unmatched to any gene: 7. The DNA for the CDR3 is TGTGCCAGCAGTCGCAAAAGCGGGAGTAATGAGCAGTTCTTC. It encodes CASSRKSGSNEQFF.

For the CDR3, the DNA is TGTGCCAGCACCCCTAGTGGGCGGGTTGAAGCTTTCTTT. This codes for CASTPSGRVEAFF. This chain uses TRBV6-5 with TRBJ1-1; no firm D call. The germline gives CDR1 MNHEY, CDR2 SVGAGI. With 7 bases removed from V and 7 bases from J, the gap between germline ends came to 16 bases. The CDR3 loop spans 13 amino acids.

The chain joins TRBV19 to TRBJ1-1, with a tentative D call TRBD1 (5 bases). V was cut by 9 bases and J by 11 bases, with 19 bases left in between. This CDR3 has 12 residues. Germline CDR1 is LNHDA and CDR2 is SQIVND (reference sequence). CDR3 DNA: TGTGCCAGCCGCCCTCCCGGCAGGGCGGCTTTCTTT. Its translation is CASRPPGRAAFF.

The rearrangement joins TRBV12-3 or TRBV12-4 to TRBJ1-2; a possible D gene is TRBD1 (5 bases). V gave up 5 bases and J gave up 10 bases, with 17 bases separating them. The CDR3 is 13 amino acids. The CDR3 sequence: CASSPRPQGAYTF. In nucleotides, the CDR3 is TGTGCCAGCAGTCCTCGGCCACAAGGGGCCTACACCTTC.

This rearrangement joins TRBV2 to TRBJ1-2, with D possibly being TRBD1 (6 bases). The V end lost 3 bases, the J end lost 6 bases, and 14 bases lay between the germline ends. The CDR3 totals 14 residues. Germline CDR1 and CDR2: SNHLY and FYNNEI. The CDR3 coding sequence is TGTGCCAGCAGTGAGTCCGGGACACCCGATGGCTACACCTTC. Protein: CASSESGTPDGYTF.

The chain carries TRBV24-1 and TRBJ2-1; 11 nucleotides match TRBD2. V lost 0 bases to trimming and J lost 5 bases; unmatched junction nucleotides: 8. Per the germline V gene, CDR1 is KGHDR and CDR2 is SFDVKD. There are 18 residues in the CDR3. This CDR3 is CATSDLPALAGGHNEQFF. The CDR3 coding sequence is TGTGCCACCAGTGATTTGCCCGCCCTAGCGGGAGGACACAATGAGCAGTTCTTC.

Here the CDR3 DNA reads TGTGCCAGCAGCTACTACACAGATACGCAGTATTTT. This sequence encodes CASSYYTDTQYF. This chain links TRBV9 with TRBJ2-3; D unresolved. V was clipped by 4 bases and J by 2 bases, with 5 bases between them. This CDR3 comprises 12 residues. Germline values: CDR1 SGDLS, CDR2 YYNGEE.

The chain links TRBV27 to TRBJ1-1; D perhaps matches TRBD1 (5 bases). Germline V lookup: CDR1 MNHEY, CDR2 SMNVEV (reference sequence). The CDR3 extends over 14 amino acids. Trimming took off 2 bases at V and 4 bases at J, with 11 bases between the two ends. Written as DNA, the CDR3 is TGTGCCAGCAGTTTACGGCAGGGAATCACTGAAGCTTTCTTT. Translation gives CASSLRQGITEAFF.

This chain links TRBV6-4 with TRBJ1-6; D gene uncertain. Trimming shortened V by 3 bases and J by 7 bases, and 7 bases separated the two germline ends. CDR3 size: 13 residues. Germline CDR1 is MRHNA and CDR2 is SNTAGT. The CDR3 bases are TGTGCCAGCAGTGAAAGCAGGAATTCACCCCTCCACTTT. It translates to CASSESRNSPLHF.

DNA for the CDR3: TGCAGCGTAGGATTATCGGGACAGGGCTATGGCTACACCTTC. This sequence encodes CSVGLSGQGYGYTF. V and J are TRBV29-1 and TRBJ1-2; 9 bases fit TRBD1. CDR3 length: 14 residues. V lost 6 bases and J lost 4; bases outside the gene matches: 9. CDR1 is SQVTM, CDR2 ANQGSEA, per germline.

This chain links TRBV7-9 with TRBJ1-5, with D perhaps TRBD1 (5 bases). Germline CDR1 reads SEHNR; CDR2 reads FQNEAQ (reference sequence). V shed 7 bases and J shed 5 bases, with 12 bases lying between them. There are 13 residues in the CDR3. Here the CDR3 reads CASTPTGDQPQHF. CDR3 coding DNA: TGTGCCAGCACCCCTACAGGCGATCAGCCCCAGCATTTT.

This clone has a single count. The chain employs TRBV24-1 and TRBJ2-5, with D perhaps matching TRBD1 (7 bases). The germline CDR1 and CDR2 sequences are KGHDR and SFDVKD. Trimming removed 4 bases at V and 4 bases at J, with 21 bases between. This CDR3 region has 17 residues. The CDR3 sequence is CATSDPDTGVGGETQYF. CDR3 sequence (DNA): TGTGCCACCAGTGACCCCGACACAGGGGTCGGGGGAGAGACCCAGTACTTC.

V usage is TRBV6-4 and J usage is TRBJ1-5, with a weak D call TRBD1 (5 bases). This CDR3 is built from 15 residues. Germline values: CDR1 MRHNA, CDR2 SNTAGT. Trimming took off 4 bases at V and 0 bases at J, with 10 bases between the two ends. The CDR3 DNA follows: TGTGCCAGCAGTGCCACCGGGGCTAGCAATCAGCCCCAGCATTTT. Translated: CASSATGASNQPQHF.

DNA for the CDR3: TGTGCCAGCAGCCTCGGGCGGGACCGCTATGGCTACACCTTC. Its protein is CASSLGRDRYGYTF. This rearrangement joins TRBV9 to TRBJ1-2, with TRBD1 as a possible D gene (5 bases). The CDR3 is 14 residues long. Trimming removed 4 bases at V and 4 bases at J, with 14 bases between. CDR1 is SGDLS, CDR2 YYNGEE, per germline.

The V and J genes are TRBV24-1 and TRBJ2-3, with TRBD1 identical over 9 bases. This CDR3 contains 17 residues. Germline V gene sequence: CDR1 KGHDR, CDR2 SFDVKD. V was clipped by 4 bases and J by 4 bases; unmatched bases: 11. The CDR3 loop is CATSDHALGQGADTQYF. CDR3 sequence (DNA): TGTGCCACCAGTGACCACGCTCTGGGACAGGGAGCAGATACGCAGTATTTT.

The chain uses TRBV6-5 and TRBJ1-1, with D unresolved. Germline values: CDR1 MNHEY, CDR2 SVGAGI. V was clipped by 2 bases and J by 7 bases, with 8 bases between them. The CDR3 is made up of 12 amino acids. This CDR3 is CASSYGVDEAFF. Written as DNA, the CDR3 is TGTGCCAGCAGTTACGGCGTAGATGAAGCTTTCTTT.

The gene calls are TRBV4-1 and TRBJ1-3, with unresolved D. Trimming removed 0 bases from V and 4 bases from J, with 10 bases in between. Germline V lookup: CDR1 MGHRA, CDR2 YSYEKL. The CDR3 loop spans 15 amino acids. The CDR3 nucleotides read TGCGCCAGCAGCCAAGATCTTGGAGTCGGAAACACCATATATTTT. Translating it yields CASSQDLGVGNTIYF.

Relative to its sample, this clone is medium-sized. This chain connects TRBV9 to TRBJ1-1; a weak D match, TRBD1 (5 bases). CDR1 is SGDLS and CDR2 is YYNGEE in the germline V gene. Trimming took 5 bases from V and 3 from J, leaving 5 bases between them. The CDR3 contains 11 residues. The CDR3 region has the DNA TGTGCCAGCAGAGGGGACACTGAAGCTTTCTTT. Its protein product is CASRGDTEAFF. Together with reference TRBV9 and TRBJ1-1, the CDR3 gives the full variable domain: DSGVTQTPKHLITATGQRVTLRCSPRSGDLSVYWYQQSLDQGLQFLIQYYNGEERAKGNILERFSAQQFPDLHSELNLSSLELGDSALYFCASRGDTEAFFGQGTRLTVV.

The chain is built from TRBV7-9 and TRBJ1-4; maybe TRBD1 (5 bases). The CDR3 runs to 15 residues. Germline assignment: CDR1 SEHNR and CDR2 FQNEAQ (reference sequence). Trimming took 5 bases from V and 4 from J, leaving 14 bases between them. The CDR3 spells CASSPTGPLNEKLFF. CDR3 DNA: TGTGCCAGCAGCCCCACAGGTCCTCTTAATGAAAAACTGTTTTTT. The full variable domain, in which reference TRBV7-9 and TRBJ1-4 provide the parts outside the CDR3, is DTGVSQNPRHKITKRGQNVTFRCDPISEHNRLYWYRQTLGQGPEFLTYFQNEAQLEKSRLLSDRFSAERPKGSFSTLEIQRTEQGDSAMYLCASSPTGPLNEKLFFGSGTQLSVL.

The chain is built from TRBV7-8 and TRBJ2-5; TRBD2 agrees at 13 bases. Per the germline V gene, CDR1 is SGHVS and CDR2 is FQNEAQ. Trimming cost V 0 bases and J 5 bases; bases outside gene matches: 6. The CDR3 length is 17 residues. For the CDR3, the DNA is TGTGCCAGCAGCTTAGCTCTACTAGCGGGAGGGAGGGAGACCCAGTACTTC. As protein: CASSLALLAGGRETQYF.

V and J are TRBV10-1 and TRBJ2-5; D is tentatively TRBD1 or TRBD2 (6 bases each). The V and J ends lost 5 bases and 6 bases respectively, with 19 bases between them. CDR3 length: 15 residues. Germline CDR1 WNHNN, CDR2 SYGVQD (reference sequence). CDR3 sequence reads: CASSLETGAGKTQYF. DNA of the CDR3: TGCGCCAGCAGTCTTGAAACGGGGGCGGGAAAGACCCAGTACTTC.